The 11 T cell receptor beta chains below come from one sample, sequenced in a study of T cell responses to AZD1222 COVID-19 vaccine. Generated by immunoSEQ multiplex PCR, the TCRdb table keeps only in-frame clones and is missing some. Found here are about 180,000 clones, 94% of them singletons; the top ten hold around 1.6%. The sequencing here drew on peripheral blood, taken 28 days after the second AZD1222 dose. Receptors were obtained from an adult who received the AZD1222 COVID-19 vaccine.

The chain recombines TRBV2 with TRBJ1-1; no firm D call. V lost 10 bases to trimming and J lost 5 bases, with 14 bases between them. This CDR3 spans 12 amino acids. CDR1 and CDR2 from the germline V gene are SNHLY and FYNNEI. This CDR3 reads CATDLGGTEAFF. The CDR3 DNA reads as TGTGCCACCGACTTAGGAGGTACTGAAGCTTTCTTT. The entire variable domain, with the rest obtained from reference TRBV2 and TRBJ1-1, is as follows: EPEVTQTPSHQVTQMGQEVILRCVPISNHLYFYWYRQILGQKVEFLVSFYNNEISEKSEIFDDQFSVERPDGSNFTLKIRSTKLEDSAMYFCATDLGGTEAFFGQGTRLTVV.

The gene calls are TRBV6-1 and TRBJ1-1; 7 bases fit TRBD1. J was trimmed by 1 base and V by 4 bases; bases with no gene match: 18. The CDR3 loop spans 19 amino acids. Germline assignment: CDR1 MNHNS and CDR2 SASEGT. CDR3 sequence reads: CASSARRGQTKGANTEAFF. The CDR3 DNA sequence: TGTGCCAGCAGTGCACGGCGAGGACAGACAAAGGGGGCGAACACTGAAGCTTTCTTT.

V usage is TRBV18 and J usage is TRBJ1-2; tentatively, D is TRBD1 (6 bases). CDR3 length: 14 residues. V dropped 4 bases and J dropped 5 bases, with 14 bases sitting between them. The germline V gene has CDR1 KGHSH and CDR2 LQKENI. The DNA for the CDR3 is TGTGCCAGCTCACAGGAACAGGGAGGGTATGGCTACACCTTC. Its translation: CASSQEQGGYGYTF.

The J gene is TRBJ2-3, the V gene TRBV9; 9 bases align to TRBD1. Germline trimming cut 4 bases from V and 0 bases from J; bases unmatched to any gene: 6. The V gene's germline CDR1 is SGDLS and CDR2 YYNGEE. This CDR3 contains 16 residues. The CDR3 here is CASSPLGTGSTDTQYF. In DNA form, the CDR3 reads TGTGCCAGCAGCCCCTTGGGGACAGGGAGCACAGATACGCAGTATTTT. The whole variable domain, filled in from reference TRBV9 and TRBJ2-3, reads DSGVTQTPKHLITATGQRVTLRCSPRSGDLSVYWYQQSLDQGLQFLIQYYNGEERAKGNILERFSAQQFPDLHSELNLSSLELGDSALYFCASSPLGTGSTDTQYFGPGTRLTVL.

The chain combines TRBV7-6 with TRBJ1-2; D is unclear. The CDR3 runs to 14 residues. Trimming left V 1 base short and J 5 bases short, with 11 bases between. CDR1 is SGHVS, CDR2 FNYEAQ, per germline. CDR3 nucleotides: TGTGCCAGCAGCTTAGAGTTGATAACTTATGGCTACACCTTC. This codes for CASSLELITYGYTF.

Comment on this clone: This CDR3 is also generated by other DNA sequences in the sample. V and J are TRBV5-1 and TRBJ1-1; D is ambiguous. CDR3 size: 14 residues. With 0 bases removed from V and 1 base from J, the gap between germline ends came to 7 bases. CDR1 is SGHRS, CDR2 YFSETQ, per germline. CDR3 sequence (DNA): TGCGCCAGCAGCTTGGGCGTGGGGAACACTGAAGCTTTCTTT. It yields the protein CASSLGVGNTEAFF.

The CDR3 region is CASSGQGKETQYF. CDR3 nucleotides: TGTGCCAGCAGCGGACAGGGCAAAGAGACCCAGTACTTC. The chain is built from TRBV12-3 or TRBV12-4 and TRBJ2-5; 8 bases fit TRBD1. J was trimmed by 3 bases and V by 6 bases; bases with no gene match: 3. The CDR3 has 13 residues.

The rearrangement uses TRBV11-3 and TRBJ2-7; a possible D gene is TRBD1 (5 bases). The CDR3 length is 14 residues. V was cut by 7 bases and J by 1 base, with 14 bases left in between. From germline, CDR1 is SGHNT and CDR2 YENEEA. CDR3 coding DNA: TGTGCCAGCACCTTGGAGACAGAATCCTACGAGCAGTACTTC. Its protein product is CASTLETESYEQYF.

The CDR3 DNA follows: TGTGCCAGCTCACCGAACAGGGGGATGAACACTGAAGCTTTCTTT. It translates to CASSPNRGMNTEAFF. This chain uses TRBV18 with TRBJ1-1; 8 nucleotides align to TRBD1. This CDR3 spans 15 amino acids. V was clipped by 3 bases and J by 0 bases; unmatched bases: 3. Germline lookup yields CDR1 KGHSH and CDR2 LQKENI.

The rearrangement uses TRBV7-9 and TRBJ1-2; D gene uncertain. Germline V gene data show CDR1 as SEHNR and CDR2 as FQNEAQ (reference sequence). Trimming cost V 4 bases and J 4 bases, with 13 bases left between them. The length of the CDR3 is 14 residues. The CDR3 DNA is TGTGCCAGCAGCTCCCCGGACGCCACCTATGGCTACACCTTC. Residues: CASSSPDATYGYTF.

This chain joins TRBV5-6 and TRBJ1-3; no definite D call. V lost 2 bases and J 2 bases, leaving 11 bases between the germline ends. CDR1 is SGHDT, CDR2 YYEEEE, per germline. This CDR3 is 15 amino acids long. CDR3 sequence (DNA): TGTGCCAGCAGCTTAACGGGTCCCCCTGGAAACACCATATATTTT. Translated, it gives CASSLTGPPGNTIYF.